The clone carrying this TCR beta chain showed up many times. The germline V gene has CDR1 SGDLS and CDR2 YYNGEE. Losses at the gene ends were 4 bases for V and 5 bases for J; bases not matched to a gene: 11. The CDR3 loop spans 16 amino acids. TCRdb re-called the 5' RACE reads with MiXCR, one entry per CDR3 protein. The table shows under 55,000 distinct CDR3 sequences, with roughly 7.4% occurring only once. The data derive from a study of CD8 T cells in ankylosing spondylitis. Material: blood, either unsorted or a sorted T cell fraction (not recorded which). The V and J genes are TRBV9 and TRBJ1-1; 10 bases agree with TRBD1. The TCR comes from a female donor with ankylosing spondylitis or in good health (not recorded which). The CDR3 loop is CASSNSRDRGGTEAFF. CDR3 DNA sequence: TGTGCCAGCAGCAATTCCCGGGACAGGGGAGGTACTGAAGCTTTCTTT. The full variable domain, its missing parts supplied by reference TRBV9 and TRBJ1-1, is DSGVTQTPKHLITATGQRVTLRCSPRSGDLSVYWYQQSLDQGLQFLIQYYNGEERAKGNILERFSAQQFPDLHSELNLSSLELGDSALYFCASSNSRDRGGTEAFFGQGTRLTVV.